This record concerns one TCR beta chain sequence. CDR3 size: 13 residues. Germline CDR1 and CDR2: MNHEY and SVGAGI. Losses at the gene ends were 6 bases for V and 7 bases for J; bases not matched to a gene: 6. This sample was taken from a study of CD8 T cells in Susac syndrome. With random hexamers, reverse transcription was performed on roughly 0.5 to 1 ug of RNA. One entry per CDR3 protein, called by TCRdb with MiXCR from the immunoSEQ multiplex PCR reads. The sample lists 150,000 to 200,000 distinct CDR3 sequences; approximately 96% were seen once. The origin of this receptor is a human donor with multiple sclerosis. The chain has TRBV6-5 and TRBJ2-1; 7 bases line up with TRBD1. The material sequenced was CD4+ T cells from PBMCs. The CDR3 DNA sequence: TGTGCCAGCAGCCCCCCGGGACAGAATGAGCAGTTCTTC. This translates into CASSPPGQNEQFF.